Detailed here is one T cell receptor beta chain. Its antigen is not identified. CDR3 length equals 13 residues. CDR1 and CDR2 (germline): MNHEY, SVGAGI. The V end was cut by 0 bases, the J end by 6 bases, with 6 bases between. The data are from a study of T cell responses to AZD1222 COVID-19 vaccine. Study conclusions and caveats: Regions 160-218 and 743-854 dominated among vaccine-associated CD4 TCRs spanning spike.

The data were produced by immunoSEQ multiplex PCR, yet TCRdb's version contains in-frame clones alone and is incomplete. This table holds 130,000 to 150,000 clones, around 88% found once. Sequences were derived from peripheral blood, sampled on day 0 of AZD1222 vaccination. The clonotype comes from an adult in good health. V and J are TRBV6-5 and TRBJ2-1; D is ambiguous. CDR3 loop: CASSYSGSNEQFF. The DNA of the CDR3 is TGTGCCAGCAGTTACTCGGGTAGCAATGAGCAGTTCTTC.